The subject of this entry is one T cell receptor beta chain. This specimen comes from a study of blood T cell repertoires in COVID-19. Germline values: CDR1 ENHRY, CDR2 SYGVKD. The CDR3 has 16 residues. V dropped 6 bases and J dropped 1; count of bases not matched to a gene: 8. Data came from immunoSEQ multiplex PCR; TCRdb stores just in-frame clones and leaves some out. The table has approximately 160,000 clones, roughly 90% seen once. This chain connects TRBV10-3 to TRBJ1-2; TRBD1 matches 10 bases. Sequenced material: peripheral blood. This receptor was identified in a man aged 45 to 65 with acute or convalescent COVID-19. DNA for the CDR3: TGTGCCATCAGCTCCGGGACAGGGGACCTTAACTATGGCTACACCTTC. Translating it yields CAISSGTGDLNYGYTF.